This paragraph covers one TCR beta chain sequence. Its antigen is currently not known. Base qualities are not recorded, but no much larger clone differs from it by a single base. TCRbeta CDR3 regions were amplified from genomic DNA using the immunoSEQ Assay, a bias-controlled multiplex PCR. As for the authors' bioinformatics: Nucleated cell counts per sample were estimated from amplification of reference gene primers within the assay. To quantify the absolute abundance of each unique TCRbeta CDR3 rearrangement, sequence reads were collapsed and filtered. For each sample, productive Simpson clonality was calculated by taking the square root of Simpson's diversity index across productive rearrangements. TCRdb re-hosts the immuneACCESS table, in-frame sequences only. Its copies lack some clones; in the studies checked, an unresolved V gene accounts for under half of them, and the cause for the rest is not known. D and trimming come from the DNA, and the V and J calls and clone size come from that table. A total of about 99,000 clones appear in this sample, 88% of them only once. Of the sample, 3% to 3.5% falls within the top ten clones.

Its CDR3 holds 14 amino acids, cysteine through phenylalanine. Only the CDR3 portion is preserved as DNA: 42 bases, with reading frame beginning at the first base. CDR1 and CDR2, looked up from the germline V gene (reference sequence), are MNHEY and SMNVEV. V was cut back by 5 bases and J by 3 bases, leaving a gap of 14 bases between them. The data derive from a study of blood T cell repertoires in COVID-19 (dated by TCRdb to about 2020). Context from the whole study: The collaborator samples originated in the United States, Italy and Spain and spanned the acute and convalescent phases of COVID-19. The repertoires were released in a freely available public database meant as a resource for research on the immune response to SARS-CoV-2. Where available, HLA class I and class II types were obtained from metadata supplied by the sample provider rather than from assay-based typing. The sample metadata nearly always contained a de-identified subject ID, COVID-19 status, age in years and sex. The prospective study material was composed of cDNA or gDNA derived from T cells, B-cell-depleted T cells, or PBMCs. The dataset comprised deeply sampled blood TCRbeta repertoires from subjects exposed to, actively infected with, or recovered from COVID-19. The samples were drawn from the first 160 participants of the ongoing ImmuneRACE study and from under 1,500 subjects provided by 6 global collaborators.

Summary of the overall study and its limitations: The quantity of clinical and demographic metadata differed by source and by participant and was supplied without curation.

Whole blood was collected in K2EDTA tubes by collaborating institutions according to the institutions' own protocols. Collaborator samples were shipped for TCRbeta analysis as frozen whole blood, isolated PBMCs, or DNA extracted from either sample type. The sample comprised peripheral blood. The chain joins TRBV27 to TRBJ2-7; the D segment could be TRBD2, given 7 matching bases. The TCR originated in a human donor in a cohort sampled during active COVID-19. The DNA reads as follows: TGTGCCAGCAGTATCGGGGGGCCGTTCTACGAGCAGTACTTC. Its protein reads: CASSIGGPFYEQYF.